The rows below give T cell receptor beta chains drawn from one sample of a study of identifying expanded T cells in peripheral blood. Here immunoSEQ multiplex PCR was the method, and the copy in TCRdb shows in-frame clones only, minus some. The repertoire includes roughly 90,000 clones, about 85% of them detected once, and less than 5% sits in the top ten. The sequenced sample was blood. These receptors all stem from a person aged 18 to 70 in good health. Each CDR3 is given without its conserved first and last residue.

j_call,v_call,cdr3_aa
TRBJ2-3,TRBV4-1,ASTTTGRQTDTQY
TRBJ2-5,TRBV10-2,ASRKGIQETQY
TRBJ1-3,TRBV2,ASSEARGRTSSGNTIY
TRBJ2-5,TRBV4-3,ASSQVRGGLETQY
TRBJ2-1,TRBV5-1,ASSLDSGSYNEQF
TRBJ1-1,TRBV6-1,ASSERGQNTEAF
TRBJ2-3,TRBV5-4,ASSLDGRLGLAGSDTQY
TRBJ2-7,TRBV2,ASREQGSSYEQY
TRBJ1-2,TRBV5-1,ASSRDRGGRGYT
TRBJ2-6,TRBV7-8,ASSSYGGPVPT